Included here is one TCR beta chain sequence, with context. The antigen remains unidentified. From germline, CDR1 is KGHSH and CDR2 LQKENI. The CDR3 length is 14 residues. The V and J ends lost 1 base and 5 bases, in that order; junction bases with no gene match: 2. The source of the sample is a study of cytomegalovirus exposure and HLA in healthy donors. PCR involved 60 Vbeta and 13 Jbeta primers. Sequencing was performed with immunoSEQ multiplex PCR; in TCRdb, only in-frame clones are kept and a portion is missing. The top ten hold approximately 0.85% of the sample, which has 160,000 or so clones, around 88% seen once. Findings and caveats of the study: V- and J-gene trimming of TCR beta was linked (in a later analysis) to a missense DCLRE1C variant. Certain indistinguishable V segments, among them TRBV6-2 and TRBV6-3, were excluded.

The chain is built from TRBV18 and TRBJ1-2, with 9 bases lining up with TRBD1. The origin of this receptor is a woman between 25 and 40 years old in good health and CMV-seronegative. Sequences were obtained from PBMCs. The CDR3 protein is CASSPQGQGYGYTF. The CDR3 DNA reads as TGTGCCAGCTCACCACAGGGACAGGGATATGGCTACACCTTC.